This T cell receptor (beta chain) was documented in a study of control samples from healthy donors and cancer patients (dated by TCRdb to 2020 to 2022). The library relied on the immunoSEQ multiplex PCR assay. TCRdb took this table from immuneACCESS and kept in-frame rearrangements with V and J called. Such tables lack part of the clones; where checked against another copy, unresolved V genes explain under half of the gap, and the rest is unexplained. This sample holds around 40,000 clones; approximately 90% were observed only once. Jointly, the top ten make up roughly a fifth of the sample. Concerning this clone: The antigen it recognizes is unknown. No per-base quality is available; no much larger clone lies one base away.

The germline V gene yields SNHLY for CDR1 and FYNNEI for CDR2. Trimming takes 10 bases from V and 7 bases from J, and the germline ends sit 17 bases apart. Including cysteine and phenylalanine, the CDR3 has 13 amino acids. Of all the DNA, just the CDR3 is kept, 39 bases in frame from base 1. The rearrangement combines TRBV2 with TRBJ1-5; a tentative D call is TRBD1 (5 bases match). Sequencing was done on a sample of PBMCs. The sequence derives from a woman in her forties with head and neck cancer. Read as DNA, the sequence is TGTGCCACCCGGGGGGGGGACTTACAGCCCCAGCATTTT. Translated, it gives CATRGGDLQPQHF.